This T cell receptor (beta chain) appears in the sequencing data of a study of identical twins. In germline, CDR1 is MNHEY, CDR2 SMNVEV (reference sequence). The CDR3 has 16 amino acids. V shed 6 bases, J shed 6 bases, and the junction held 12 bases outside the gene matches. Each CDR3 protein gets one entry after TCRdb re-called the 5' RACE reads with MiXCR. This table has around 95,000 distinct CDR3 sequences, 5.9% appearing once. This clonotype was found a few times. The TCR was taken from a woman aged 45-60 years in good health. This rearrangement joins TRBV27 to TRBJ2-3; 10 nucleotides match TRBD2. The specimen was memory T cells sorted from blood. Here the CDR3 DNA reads TGTGCCAGCAGATATTTAGCGGGAGGCCCTGGGGATACGCAGTATTTT. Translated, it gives CASRYLAGGPGDTQYF.